The T cell receptor (beta chain) described here comes from a study of CD8+ T cells in alopecia areata. As for the study in general: Treated patients swallowed 5 to 10 mg of oral tofacitinib twice daily. A 6-month off-drug phase came after tofacitinib, which had lasted 6 to 18 months. Findings and limits, study-wide: One nonresponder leaves baseline CD8+ expansion's link to response uncertain.

On this clone: Its antigen is currently unknown.

Treatment noted: oral pan-JAK inhibitor, 5-10 mg twice daily. Sequencing relied on a cDNA template that was reverse transcribed from extracted RNA. Profiled with immunoSEQ multiplex PCR; TCRdb holds only in-frame clones, not every one. The sample yields fewer than 150,000 clones, 55% to 60% seen once. The TCR comes from a human donor with alopecia areata. Sequenced material: CD4+ T cells sorted from blood, taken at week 24, from a patient treated with tofacitinib.

DNA for the CDR3: TGCAGCTTTACTCAGGGAGTAAACACTGAAGCTTTCTTT. Its translation: CSFTQGVNTEAFF. The V call is TRBV29-1, the J call TRBJ1-1; maybe TRBD1 (5 bases). Trimming took off 8 bases at V and 2 bases at J, with 15 bases between the two ends. The CDR3 consists of 13 residues. Germline loops: CDR1 SQVTM, CDR2 ANQGSEA.